This T cell receptor beta chain was captured in a study of cytotoxic CD8 clonotypes in ibrutinib-treated CLL. Overall study findings and caveats: Clonality went up at the time of ibrutinib response, stayed stable in sustained remission, and later dropped back toward its baseline level at progression. Public clonotypes proved infrequent, and on treatment they shrank or remained steady. Clonality (at baseline) was higher than in age-matched healthy donors and tracked circulating CD8+ T-cell counts. The times at which samples were taken varied between sustained-remission and progressing patients.

This clone was counted a single time. The target antigen is unknown. Measured with immunoSEQ multiplex PCR; TCRdb has only the in-frame clones, and not every one. The sample has about 140,000 clones; about 91% are singletons. The V end lost 1 base, the J end lost 4 bases, and 8 bases lay between the germline ends. The CDR3 is 14 residues long. CDR1 and CDR2 (germline): MDHEN, SYDVKM. The sample in question was PBMCs, obtained after 12 months of ibrutinib treatment. The source of this sequence is a human donor with chronic lymphocytic leukemia. The rearrangement joins TRBV28 to TRBJ1-5, with D unresolved. In DNA form, the CDR3 reads TGTGCCAGCAGTTTATCGCGGGTGAATCAGCCCCAGCATTTT. Translated, it gives CASSLSRVNQPQHF.